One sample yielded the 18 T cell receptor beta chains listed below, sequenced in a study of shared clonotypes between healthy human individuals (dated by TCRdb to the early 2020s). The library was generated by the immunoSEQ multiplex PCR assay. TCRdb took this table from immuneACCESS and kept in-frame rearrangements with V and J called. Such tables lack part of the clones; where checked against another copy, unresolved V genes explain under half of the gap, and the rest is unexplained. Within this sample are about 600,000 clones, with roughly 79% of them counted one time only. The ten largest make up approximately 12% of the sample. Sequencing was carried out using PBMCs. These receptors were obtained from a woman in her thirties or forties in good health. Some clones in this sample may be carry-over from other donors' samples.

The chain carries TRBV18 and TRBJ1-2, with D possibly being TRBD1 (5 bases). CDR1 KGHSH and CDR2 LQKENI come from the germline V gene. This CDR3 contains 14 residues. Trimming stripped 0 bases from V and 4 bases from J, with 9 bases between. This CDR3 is CASSPPTGTYGYTF. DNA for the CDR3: TGTGCCAGCTCACCACCGACGGGGACCTATGGCTACACCTTC.

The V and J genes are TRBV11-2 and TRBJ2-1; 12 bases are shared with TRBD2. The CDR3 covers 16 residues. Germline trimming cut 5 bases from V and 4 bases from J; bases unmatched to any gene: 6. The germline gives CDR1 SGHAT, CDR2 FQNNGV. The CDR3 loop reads CASSRTSGIVYNEQFF. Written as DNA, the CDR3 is TGTGCCAGCAGCCGGACTAGCGGGATCGTGTACAATGAGCAGTTCTTC.

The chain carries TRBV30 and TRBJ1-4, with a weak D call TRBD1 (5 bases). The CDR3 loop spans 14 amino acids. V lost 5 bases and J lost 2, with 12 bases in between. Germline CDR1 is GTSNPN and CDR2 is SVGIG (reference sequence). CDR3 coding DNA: TGTGCCTGGCAGAAGGGGAAGACTAATGAAAAACTGTTTTTT. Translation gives CAWQKGKTNEKLFF.

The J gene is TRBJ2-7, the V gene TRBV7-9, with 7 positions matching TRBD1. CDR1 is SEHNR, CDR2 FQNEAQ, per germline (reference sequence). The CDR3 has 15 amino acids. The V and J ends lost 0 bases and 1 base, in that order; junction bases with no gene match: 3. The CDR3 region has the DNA TGTGCCAGCAGCTTAGCCCGGGACAGATCCTACGAGCAGTACTTC. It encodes CASSLARDRSYEQYF.

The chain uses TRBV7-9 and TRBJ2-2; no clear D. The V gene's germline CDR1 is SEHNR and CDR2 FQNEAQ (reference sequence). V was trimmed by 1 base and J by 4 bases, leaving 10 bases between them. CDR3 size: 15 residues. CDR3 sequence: CASSLDGGFTGELFF. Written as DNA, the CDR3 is TGTGCCAGCAGCTTAGACGGTGGGTTCACCGGGGAGCTGTTTTTT.

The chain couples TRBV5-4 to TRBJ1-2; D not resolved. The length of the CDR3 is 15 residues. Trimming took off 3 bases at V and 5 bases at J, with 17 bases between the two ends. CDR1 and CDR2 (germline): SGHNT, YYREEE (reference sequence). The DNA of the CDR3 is TGTGCCAGCAGCTGGGGTCCGGCGGTCGGGTATGGCTACACCTTC. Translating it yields CASSWGPAVGYGYTF. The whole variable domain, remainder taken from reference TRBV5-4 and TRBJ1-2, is ETGVTQSPTHLIKTRGQQVTLRCSSQSGHNTVSWYQQALGQGPQFIFQYYREEENGRGNFPPRFSGLQFPNYSSELNVNALELDDSALYLCASSWGPAVGYGYTFGSGTRLTVV.

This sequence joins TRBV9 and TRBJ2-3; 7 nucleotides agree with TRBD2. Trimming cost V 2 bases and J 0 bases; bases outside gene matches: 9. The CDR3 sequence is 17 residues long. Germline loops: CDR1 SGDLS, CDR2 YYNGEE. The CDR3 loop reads CASSVSLADTSTDTQYF. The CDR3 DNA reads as TGTGCCAGCAGCGTGTCCCTAGCGGATACTAGCACAGATACGCAGTATTTT. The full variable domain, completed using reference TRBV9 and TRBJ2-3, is DSGVTQTPKHLITATGQRVTLRCSPRSGDLSVYWYQQSLDQGLQFLIQYYNGEERAKGNILERFSAQQFPDLHSELNLSSLELGDSALYFCASSVSLADTSTDTQYFGPGTRLTVL.

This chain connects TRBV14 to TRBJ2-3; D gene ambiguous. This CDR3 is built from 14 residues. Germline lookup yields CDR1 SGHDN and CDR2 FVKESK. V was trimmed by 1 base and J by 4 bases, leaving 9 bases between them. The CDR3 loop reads CASSQGLASDTQYF. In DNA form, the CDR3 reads TGTGCCAGCAGCCAAGGGTTGGCTTCAGATACGCAGTATTTT.

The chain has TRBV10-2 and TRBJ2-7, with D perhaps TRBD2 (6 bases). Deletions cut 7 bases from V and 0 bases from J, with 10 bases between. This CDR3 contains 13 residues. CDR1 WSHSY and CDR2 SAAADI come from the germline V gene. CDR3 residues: CASISGGSYEQYF. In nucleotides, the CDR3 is TGCGCCAGCATTTCCGGGGGCTCCTACGAGCAGTACTTC.

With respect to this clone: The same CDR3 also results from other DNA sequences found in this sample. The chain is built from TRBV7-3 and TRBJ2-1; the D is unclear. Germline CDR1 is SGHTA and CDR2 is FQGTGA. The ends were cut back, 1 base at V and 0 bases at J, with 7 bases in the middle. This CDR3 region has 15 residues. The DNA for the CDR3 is TGTGCCAGCAGCTTAAGTCCCAGCTCCTACAATGAGCAGTTCTTC. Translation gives CASSLSPSSYNEQFF.

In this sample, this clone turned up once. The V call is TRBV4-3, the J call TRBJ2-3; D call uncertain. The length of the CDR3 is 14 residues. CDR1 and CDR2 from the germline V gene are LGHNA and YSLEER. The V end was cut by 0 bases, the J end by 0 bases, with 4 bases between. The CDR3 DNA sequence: TGCGCCAGCAGCCAAGATTCTAGCACAGATACGCAGTATTTT. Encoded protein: CASSQDSSTDTQYF.

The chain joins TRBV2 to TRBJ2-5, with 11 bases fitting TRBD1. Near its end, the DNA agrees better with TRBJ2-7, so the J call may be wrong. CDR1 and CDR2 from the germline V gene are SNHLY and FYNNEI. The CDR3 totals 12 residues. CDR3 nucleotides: TGTGCCAGCATGGACAGGGGGCTCGAGCAGTACTTC. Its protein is CASMDRGLEQYF.

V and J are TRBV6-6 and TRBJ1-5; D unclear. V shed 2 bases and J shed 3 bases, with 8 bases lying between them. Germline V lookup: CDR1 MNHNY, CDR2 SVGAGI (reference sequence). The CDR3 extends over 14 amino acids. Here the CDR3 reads CASSYTAHNQPQHF. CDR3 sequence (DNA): TGTGCCAGCAGTTACACGGCACACAATCAGCCCCAGCATTTT.

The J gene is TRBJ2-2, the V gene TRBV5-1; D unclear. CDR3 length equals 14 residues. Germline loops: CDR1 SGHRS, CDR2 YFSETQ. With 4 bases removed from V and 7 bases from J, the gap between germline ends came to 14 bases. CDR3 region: CASSEPQDDGELFF. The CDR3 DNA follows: TGCGCCAGCAGCGAGCCCCAGGATGACGGGGAGCTGTTTTTT.

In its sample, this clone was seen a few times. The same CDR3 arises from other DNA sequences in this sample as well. CDR3 residues: CASSVDGNTDTQYF. The DNA for the CDR3 is TGTGCCAGCAGCGTAGACGGAAACACAGATACGCAGTATTTT. The rearrangement joins TRBV9 to TRBJ2-3; no clear D gene. The ends were cut back, 0 bases at V and 2 bases at J, with 7 bases in the middle. Germline V gives CDR1 SGDLS, CDR2 YYNGEE. There are 14 residues in the CDR3.

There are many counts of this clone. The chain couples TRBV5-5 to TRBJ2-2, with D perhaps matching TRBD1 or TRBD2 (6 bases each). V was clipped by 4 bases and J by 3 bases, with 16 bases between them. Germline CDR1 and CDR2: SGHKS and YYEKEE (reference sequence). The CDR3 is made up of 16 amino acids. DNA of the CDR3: TGTGCCAGCAGCGAACTCCCCGGGGGCTACACCGGGGAGCTGTTTTTT. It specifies CASSELPGGYTGELFF.

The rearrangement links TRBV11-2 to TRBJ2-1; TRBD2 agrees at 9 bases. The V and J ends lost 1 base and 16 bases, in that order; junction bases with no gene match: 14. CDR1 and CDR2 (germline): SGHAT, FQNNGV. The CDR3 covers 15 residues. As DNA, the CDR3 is TGTGCCAGCAGCTTAGTCCATCCAGCGGGAGGAAGGGAATTCTTC. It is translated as CASSLVHPAGGREFF.

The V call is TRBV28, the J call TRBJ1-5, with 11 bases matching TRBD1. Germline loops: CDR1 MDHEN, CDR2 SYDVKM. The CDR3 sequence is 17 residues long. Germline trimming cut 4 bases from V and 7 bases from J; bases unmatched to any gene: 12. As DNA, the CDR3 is TGTGCCAGCAGTTACCCAGGACAGGGGGCATGGGGGCAGCCCCAGCATTTT. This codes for CASSYPGQGAWGQPQHF.